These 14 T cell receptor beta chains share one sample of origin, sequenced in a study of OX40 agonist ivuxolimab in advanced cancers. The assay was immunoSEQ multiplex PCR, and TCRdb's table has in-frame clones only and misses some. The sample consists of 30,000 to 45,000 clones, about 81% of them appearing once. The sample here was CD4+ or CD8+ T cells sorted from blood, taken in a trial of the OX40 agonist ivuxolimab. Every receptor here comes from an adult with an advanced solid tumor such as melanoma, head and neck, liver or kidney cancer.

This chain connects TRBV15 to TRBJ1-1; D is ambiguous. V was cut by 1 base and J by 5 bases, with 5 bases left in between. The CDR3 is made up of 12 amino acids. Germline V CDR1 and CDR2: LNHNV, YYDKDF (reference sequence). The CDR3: CATSRVSTEAFF. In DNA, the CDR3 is TGTGCCACCAGCAGAGTATCAACTGAAGCTTTCTTT. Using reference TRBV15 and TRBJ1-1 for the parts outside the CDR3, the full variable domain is DAMVIQNPRYQVTQFGKPVTLSCSQTLNHNVMYWYQQKSSQAPKLLFHYYDKDFNNEADTPDNFQSRRPNTSFCFLDIRSPGLGDTAMYLCATSRVSTEAFFGQGTRLTVV.

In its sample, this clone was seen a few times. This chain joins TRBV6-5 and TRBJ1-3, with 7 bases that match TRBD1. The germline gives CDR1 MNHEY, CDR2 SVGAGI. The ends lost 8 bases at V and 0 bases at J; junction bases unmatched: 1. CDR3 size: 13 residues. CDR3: CASGDSSGNTIYF. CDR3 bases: TGTGCCAGCGGGGACAGCTCTGGAAACACCATATATTTT.

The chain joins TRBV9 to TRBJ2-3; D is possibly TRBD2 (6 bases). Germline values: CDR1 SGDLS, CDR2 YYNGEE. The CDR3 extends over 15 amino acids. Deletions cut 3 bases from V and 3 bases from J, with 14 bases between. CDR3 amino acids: CASSGPSAGTDTQYF. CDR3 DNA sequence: TGTGCCAGCAGCGGCCCCTCCGCGGGGACAGATACGCAGTATTTT. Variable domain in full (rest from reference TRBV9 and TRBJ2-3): DSGVTQTPKHLITATGQRVTLRCSPRSGDLSVYWYQQSLDQGLQFLIQYYNGEERAKGNILERFSAQQFPDLHSELNLSSLELGDSALYFCASSGPSAGTDTQYFGPGTRLTVL.

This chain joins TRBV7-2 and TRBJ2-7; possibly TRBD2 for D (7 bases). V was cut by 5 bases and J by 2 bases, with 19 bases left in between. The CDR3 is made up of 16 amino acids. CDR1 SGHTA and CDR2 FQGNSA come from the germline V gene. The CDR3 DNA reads TGTGCCAGCAGCCCCGGGTGGGGGGGGGCGACCTACGAGCAGTACTTC. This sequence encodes CASSPGWGGATYEQYF.

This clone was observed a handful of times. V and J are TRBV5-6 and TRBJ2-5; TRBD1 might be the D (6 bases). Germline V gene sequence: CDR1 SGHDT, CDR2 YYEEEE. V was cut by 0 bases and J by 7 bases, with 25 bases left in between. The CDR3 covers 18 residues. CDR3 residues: CASSLGRGHPRTLGTQYF. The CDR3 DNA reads TGTGCCAGCAGCTTGGGCAGGGGACATCCACGAACCCTGGGGACCCAGTACTTC.

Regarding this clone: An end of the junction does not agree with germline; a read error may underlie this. CDR3 nucleotide sequence: TGTGCCGGCAGGACGCTTGGCGGGGTCGGGGCGAACACTGAAGCTTTCTTT. This translates into CAGRTLGGVGANTEAFF. The genes are TRBV7-8 and TRBJ1-1, with a weak D call TRBD1 (5 bases). CDR3 length equals 17 residues. Germline-derived CDR1 and CDR2 are SGHVS and FQNEAQ.

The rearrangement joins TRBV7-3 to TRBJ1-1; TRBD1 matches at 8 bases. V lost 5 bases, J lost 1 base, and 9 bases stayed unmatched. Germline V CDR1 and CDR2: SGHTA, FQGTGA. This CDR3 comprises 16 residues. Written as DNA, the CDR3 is TGTGCCAGCAGCCCTCGGACAGGGCTGGAGAACACTGAAGCTTTCTTT. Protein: CASSPRTGLENTEAFF.

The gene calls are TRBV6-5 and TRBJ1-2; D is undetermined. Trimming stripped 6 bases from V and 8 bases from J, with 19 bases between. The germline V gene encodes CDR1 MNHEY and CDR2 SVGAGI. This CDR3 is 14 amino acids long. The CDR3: CASRRTEGRKGYTF. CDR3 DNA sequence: TGTGCCAGCAGAAGGACGGAGGGAAGGAAAGGCTACACCTTC.

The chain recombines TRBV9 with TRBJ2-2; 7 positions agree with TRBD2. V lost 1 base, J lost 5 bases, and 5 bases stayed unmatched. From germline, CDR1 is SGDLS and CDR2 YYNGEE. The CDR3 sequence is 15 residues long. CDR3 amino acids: CASSVIGEGTGELFF. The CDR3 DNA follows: TGTGCCAGCAGCGTAATCGGGGAGGGTACCGGGGAGCTGTTTTTT. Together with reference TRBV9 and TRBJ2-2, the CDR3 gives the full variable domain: DSGVTQTPKHLITATGQRVTLRCSPRSGDLSVYWYQQSLDQGLQFLIQYYNGEERAKGNILERFSAQQFPDLHSELNLSSLELGDSALYFCASSVIGEGTGELFFGEGSRLTVL.

The CDR3 is CASNDPRASSGNTIYF. CDR3 coding DNA: TGTGCCAGCAACGACCCCCGCGCAAGCTCTGGAAACACCATATATTTT. This chain joins TRBV28 and TRBJ1-3; D gene uncertain. Trimming shortened V by 7 bases and J by 0 bases, and 16 bases separated the two germline ends. In germline, CDR1 is MDHEN, CDR2 SYDVKM. This CDR3 is 16 amino acids long.

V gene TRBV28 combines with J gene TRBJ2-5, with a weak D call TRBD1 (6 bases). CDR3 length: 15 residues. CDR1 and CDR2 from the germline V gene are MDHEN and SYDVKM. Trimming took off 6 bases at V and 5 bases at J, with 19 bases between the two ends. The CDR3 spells CASSDSTGVRETQYF. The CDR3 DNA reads TGTGCCAGCAGCGACTCGACAGGAGTGCGTGAGACCCAGTACTTC. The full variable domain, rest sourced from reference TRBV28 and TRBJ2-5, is DVKVTQSSRYLVKRTGEKVFLECVQDMDHENMFWYRQDPGLGLRLIYFSYDVKMKEKGDIPEGYSVSREKKERFSLILESASTNQTSMYLCASSDSTGVRETQYFGPGTRLLVL.

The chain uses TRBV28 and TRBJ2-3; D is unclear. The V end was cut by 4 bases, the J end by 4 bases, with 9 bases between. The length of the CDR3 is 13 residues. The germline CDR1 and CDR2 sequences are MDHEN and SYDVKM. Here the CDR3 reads CASSSPPADTQYF. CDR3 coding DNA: TGTGCCAGCAGTTCCCCCCCCGCAGATACGCAGTATTTT.

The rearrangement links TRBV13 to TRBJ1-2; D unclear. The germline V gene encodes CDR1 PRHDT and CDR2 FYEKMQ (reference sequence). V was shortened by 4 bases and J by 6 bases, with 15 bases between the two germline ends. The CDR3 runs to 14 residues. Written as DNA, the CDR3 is TGTGCCAGCAGCTCCTTCGCCGGGCGAAATGGCTACACCTTC. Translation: CASSSFAGRNGYTF.

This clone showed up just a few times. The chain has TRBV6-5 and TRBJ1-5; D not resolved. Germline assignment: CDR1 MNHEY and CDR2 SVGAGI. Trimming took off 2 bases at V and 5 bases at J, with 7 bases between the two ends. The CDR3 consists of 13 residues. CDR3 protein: CASSYTVDQPQHF. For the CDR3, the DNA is TGTGCCAGCAGTTACACGGTGGATCAGCCCCAGCATTTT.